Below are 11 T cell receptor beta chains sequenced from a single sample in a study of blood T cell repertoires in COVID-19. Only in-frame clones appear in the TCRdb table, and some are missing; sequencing was by immunoSEQ multiplex PCR. The sample lists 60,000 or so clones, 65% to 75% occurring once. The sequenced sample was peripheral blood. These receptors all come from a woman older than 75 with acute or convalescent COVID-19.

The V and J genes are TRBV19 and TRBJ2-2, with 9 bases aligning to TRBD1. After removal of 2 bases from V and 4 bases from J, the junction contained 5 bases not matched to a gene. The CDR3 is 16 residues long. Germline V lookup: CDR1 LNHDA, CDR2 SQIVND (reference sequence). The CDR3 region is CASSIRTGAVTGELFF. The DNA for the CDR3 is TGTGCCAGTAGTATAAGGACAGGGGCGGTCACCGGGGAGCTGTTTTTT.

The V call is TRBV18, the J call TRBJ2-5, with 10 bases that match TRBD2. V shed 4 bases and J 5 bases; nucleotides not matched to a gene: 13. Germline loops: CDR1 KGHSH, CDR2 LQKENI. The CDR3 is 17 residues long. CDR3 protein: CASSLYSSGSVPETQYF. CDR3 nucleotide sequence: TGTGCCAGCTCACTCTACTCTAGCGGGAGTGTCCCGGAGACCCAGTACTTC. The whole variable domain, remainder taken from reference TRBV18 and TRBJ2-5, is NAGVMQNPRHLVRRRGQEARLRCSPMKGHSHVYWYRQLPEEGLKFMVYLQKENIIDESGMPKERFSAEFPKEGPSILRIQQVVRGDSAAYFCASSLYSSGSVPETQYFGPGTRLLVL.

This clone was seen just once. The chain carries TRBV7-9 and TRBJ1-1; D is ambiguous. Germline V gives CDR1 SEHNR, CDR2 FQNEAQ (reference sequence). Between the trimmed V and J ends, which lost 5 bases and 14 bases, there was a span of 21 bases. The CDR3 spans 13 residues. This chain's CDR3 is CASSTSSGSSVFF. The CDR3 nucleotides are TGTGCCAGCAGCACCTCCTCCGGGTCCAGCGTCTTCTTT.

The chain uses TRBV9 and TRBJ2-1; D not certain. The V gene's germline CDR1 is SGDLS and CDR2 YYNGEE. The CDR3 extends over 13 amino acids. The V and J ends lost 1 base and 8 bases respectively, with 10 bases between them. CDR3 sequence: CASSVTLADEQFF. CDR3 nucleotide sequence: TGTGCCAGCAGCGTAACTCTGGCGGATGAGCAGTTCTTC.

This rearrangement joins TRBV11-3 to TRBJ2-5; 9 positions agree with TRBD1. This CDR3 comprises 15 residues. Trimming cost V 3 bases and J 5 bases; bases outside gene matches: 7. Germline CDR1 reads SGHNT; CDR2 reads YENEEA. CDR3 sequence (DNA): TGTGCCAGCAGCTTGGGGGGACAGGGAGGGGAGACCCAGTACTTC. Translated: CASSLGGQGGETQYF.

This clone was recorded a few times. An end of the junction differs from the germline gene, which may be a read error. The chain carries TRBV11-3 and TRBJ2-1; possibly TRBD2 for D (6 bases). CDR1 is SGHNT, CDR2 YENEEA, per germline. The CDR3 is 16 residues long. CDR3 DNA: TGTGCCAGCAGCCTAGAGGGAGGAGTCGCCTACAATGAGCAGTTCTTC. It codes for CASSLEGGVAYNEQFF. Drawing the rest from reference TRBV11-3 and TRBJ2-1, the complete variable domain is EAGVVQSPRYKIIEKKQPVAFWCNPISGHNTLYWYLQNLGQGPELLIRYENEEAVDDSQLPKDRFSAERLKGVDSTLKIQPAELGDSAVYLCASSLEGGVAYNEQFFGPGTRLTVL.

CDR3 in DNA: TGTGCAGTCGCCAGCCTAGCGGGAGTGAGAGATACGCAGTATTTT. This translates into CAVASLAGVRDTQYF. The V and J genes are TRBV27 and TRBJ2-3; 10 nucleotides align to TRBD2. CDR1 is MNHEY and CDR2 is SMNVEV in the germline V gene (reference sequence). This CDR3 is built from 15 residues.

This chain connects TRBV4-2 to TRBJ1-6; D is perhaps TRBD1 (5 bases). This CDR3 is 15 amino acids long. The V gene lost 4 bases and the J gene lost 9 bases, with 16 bases spanning the gap. From germline, CDR1 is LGHNA and CDR2 YNFKEQ. The DNA of the CDR3 is TGTGCCAGCAGCCGGCGGGGCAGGGAGAGTTCACCCCTCCACTTT. Translated: CASSRRGRESSPLHF.

V gene TRBV9 combines with J gene TRBJ1-6; no definite D call. The CDR3 extends over 15 amino acids. Deletions cut 4 bases from V and 10 bases from J, with 18 bases between. CDR1 and CDR2 (germline): SGDLS, YYNGEE. Here the CDR3 reads CASSPEGGFGSPLHF. The CDR3 coding sequence is TGTGCCAGCAGCCCCGAGGGAGGCTTTGGGTCACCCCTCCACTTT.

This rearrangement joins TRBV10-2 to TRBJ2-7; a possible D gene is TRBD2 (5 bases). Germline CDR1 reads WSHSY; CDR2 reads SAAADI. The CDR3 runs 12 residues. V lost 6 bases to trimming and J lost 4 bases, with 10 bases between them. CDR3 coding DNA: TGCGCCAGCAGGATTACTAGGTACGAGCAGTACTTC. Its protein is CASRITRYEQYF.

The chain couples TRBV6-9 to TRBJ1-2; 8 positions match TRBD1. CDR3 length: 14 residues. Germline CDR1 reads MNHGY; CDR2 reads SVAAGI. V was clipped by 4 bases and J by 8 bases; unmatched bases: 9. The CDR3 coding sequence is TGTGCCAGCAGTTCCGACCAGGGGGCAAGGGGCTACACCTTC. This codes for CASSSDQGARGYTF.